This T cell receptor beta chain originates from a study of PD-1 blockade in classical Hodgkin lymphoma. Overall study findings and caveats: Relapsed/refractory patients reportedly had lower baseline diversity than newly diagnosed patients.

On this clone itself: As yet, its antigen is unknown.

Autologous stem cell transplantation was followed by relapse in every patient, and brentuximab vedotin exposure varied. Here immunoSEQ multiplex PCR was the method, and the copy in TCRdb shows in-frame clones only, minus some. The sample contains over 35,000 clones, around 86% of which appear only once. With 5 bases removed from V and 0 bases from J, the gap between germline ends came to 7 bases. The CDR3 has 14 residues. Germline CDR1 LNHDA, CDR2 SQIVND (reference sequence). The sequenced sample was peripheral blood mononuclear cells (PBMCs), obtained at baseline. The chain is built from TRBV19 and TRBJ1-4; D gene uncertain. The clonotype comes from a human donor with classical Hodgkin lymphoma. The CDR3 DNA reads as TGTGCCAGTAGTTACAGTGCAACTAATGAAAAACTGTTTTTT. This encodes CASSYSATNEKLFF.